Listed here are 12 T cell receptor beta chains from one sample, sequenced in a study of T cell changes during pregnancy in multiple sclerosis. Profiled with immunoSEQ multiplex PCR; TCRdb holds only in-frame clones, not every one. The sample has about 110,000 clones; roughly 90% are singletons. This specimen consisted of peripheral blood, obtained in the third trimester of pregnancy. All receptors derive from a female donor with multiple sclerosis, enrolled in a pregnancy study.

V usage is TRBV5-1 and J usage is TRBJ2-1, with no clear D. CDR1 SGHRS and CDR2 YFSETQ come from the germline V gene. Trimming removed 0 bases at V and 0 bases at J, with 10 bases between. There are 16 residues in the CDR3. The CDR3 is CASSLELPSSYNEQFF. In DNA, the CDR3 is TGCGCCAGCAGCTTGGAACTCCCGAGCTCCTACAATGAGCAGTTCTTC.

This clone came up once. This rearrangement joins TRBV18 to TRBJ2-7, with TRBD2 matching over 12 bases. With V trimmed by 3 bases and J by 1 base, 1 base remained unmatched. Germline V gives CDR1 KGHSH, CDR2 LQKENI. The CDR3 contains 15 residues. The CDR3: CASSPTSGRSYEQYF. For the CDR3, the DNA is TGTGCCAGCTCACCCACTAGCGGGAGGTCCTACGAGCAGTACTTC.

This chain joins TRBV14 and TRBJ2-7; 8 bases line up with TRBD2. J gave up 7 bases and V 3 bases, and 14 bases lay outside the gene matches. Germline loops: CDR1 SGHDN, CDR2 FVKESK. This CDR3 contains 16 residues. For the CDR3, the DNA is TGTGCCAGCAGCCAGGGGCTAGCGGGTCCCTCCGGGGAGCAGTACTTC. It codes for CASSQGLAGPSGEQYF.

This clone came up once. V is TRBV7-2 and J is TRBJ1-5; no firm D call. V shed 1 base and J shed 5 bases, with 15 bases lying between them. Germline CDR1 SGHTA, CDR2 FQGNSA. The CDR3 runs 16 residues. The CDR3 reads CASSLGGWYSDQPQHF. CDR3 bases: TGTGCCAGCAGCTTAGGAGGGTGGTATTCGGATCAGCCCCAGCATTTT.

The sample holds one count of this clone. The chain has TRBV5-1 and TRBJ2-2, with D possibly being TRBD2 (5 bases). The CDR3 runs to 15 residues. Trimming took 4 bases from V and 0 from J, leaving 10 bases between them. Germline lookup yields CDR1 SGHRS and CDR2 YFSETQ. The CDR3 loop is CASSMRAANTGELFF. CDR3 in DNA: TGCGCCAGCAGCATGAGGGCAGCGAACACCGGGGAGCTGTTTTTT.

This chain links TRBV6-1 with TRBJ2-2; D call uncertain. The CDR3 covers 12 residues. The V and J ends lost 7 bases and 2 bases respectively, with 5 bases between them. The germline CDR1 and CDR2 sequences are MNHNS and SASEGT. The CDR3 spells CASTFNTGELFF. CDR3 DNA sequence: TGTGCCAGCACTTTCAACACCGGGGAGCTGTTTTTT.

In this sample, this clone turned up once. The rearrangement joins TRBV12-5 to TRBJ1-1; D may be TRBD1 (5 bases). With 7 bases removed from V and 4 bases from J, the gap between germline ends came to 16 bases. CDR1 and CDR2 from the germline V gene are LGHNT and FRNRAP. The CDR3 spans 14 residues. This CDR3 is CASARRTGTTEAFF. CDR3 nucleotides: TGTGCTAGTGCCCGCCGCACAGGTACCACTGAAGCTTTCTTT. Full variable domain (outside the CDR3, taken from reference TRBV12-5 and TRBJ1-1): DARVTQTPRHKVTEMGQEVTMRCQPILGHNTVFWYRQTMMQGLELLAYFRNRAPLDDSGMPKDRFSAEMPDATLATLKIQPSEPRDSAVYFCASARRTGTTEAFFGQGTRLTVV.

CDR3 in amino acids: CAWSGIAGYTDTQYF. CDR3 sequence (DNA): TGTGCCTGGAGTGGAATAGCGGGTTATACAGATACGCAGTATTTT. The chain combines TRBV30 with TRBJ2-3, with 7 bases that match TRBD2. The CDR3 length is 15 residues. CDR1 is GTSNPN, CDR2 SVGIG, per germline (reference sequence). Germline trimming cut 1 base from V and 3 bases from J; bases unmatched to any gene: 7.

This chain connects TRBV6-1 to TRBJ2-5; 8 positions agree with TRBD1. V gave up 3 bases and J gave up 5 bases; unmatched junction bases: 20. CDR1 and CDR2 (germline): MNHNS, SASEGT. The CDR3 totals 19 residues. The CDR3 sequence is CASSDHRTGYTPGMETQYF. For the CDR3, the DNA is TGTGCCAGCAGTGACCATCGGACAGGGTATACACCGGGGATGGAGACCCAGTACTTC.

The rearrangement joins TRBV7-2 to TRBJ2-5, with 9 nucleotides matching TRBD1. V was clipped by 6 bases and J by 5 bases; unmatched bases: 10. The CDR3 contains 15 residues. Germline V gene lookup returns CDR1 SGHTA and CDR2 FQGNSA. The CDR3 region is CASSIPPGQGETQYF. The CDR3 nucleotides read TGTGCCAGCAGTATACCCCCGGGACAGGGTGAGACCCAGTACTTC. Looking up the rest from reference TRBV7-2 and TRBJ2-5 gives the full variable domain: GAGVSQSPSNKVTEKGKDVELRCDPISGHTALYWYRQSLGQGLEFLIYFQGNSAPDKSGLPSDRFSAERTGGSVSTLTIQRTQQEDSAVYLCASSIPPGQGETQYFGPGTRLLVL.

The CDR3 is CASSLASGTPGTDTQYF. Written as DNA, the CDR3 is TGTGCCAGCAGCTTAGCTTCCGGGACTCCAGGAACAGATACGCAGTATTTT. The chain combines TRBV11-2 with TRBJ2-3; TRBD2 is a possible D gene (6 bases). Germline values: CDR1 SGHAT, CDR2 FQNNGV. Trimming cost V 1 base and J 3 bases, with 17 bases left between them. The CDR3 has 17 amino acids.

This sequence joins TRBV10-3 and TRBJ1-5; tentatively, D is TRBD1 (6 bases). V shed 3 bases and J shed 6 bases, with 12 bases lying between them. CDR3 length: 14 residues. Germline V lookup: CDR1 ENHRY, CDR2 SYGVKD. The CDR3 nucleotides read TGTGCCATCAGTGAACAGGGAGAGGGTCAGCCCCAGCATTTT. It specifies CAISEQGEGQPQHF.